The 15 T cell receptor beta chains listed next were all sequenced from one sample in a study of T-cell reconstitution after alpha-beta-depleted transplantation in children. Researchers prepared the TCRbeta library using unique molecular identifiers, the study reports. Each CDR3 protein is one row after TCRdb ran MiXCR on the PCR reads. The data show some 350,000 distinct CDR3 sequences, with around 15% seen just once and around 38% held by the top ten. The starting material was PBMCs, mostly from graft donor cells, obtained 360 days after TCRalphabeta/CD19-depleted stem cell transplant. These receptor sequences come from a male patient under 10 years old who had a stem cell transplant for acute lymphoblastic leukemia, so the T cells may come from the graft donor.

This clonotype appeared a few times. CDR3 bases: TGTGCCTGGAGTAGGGGTCCTTTGGGCCTCCGCGGGGAGCTGTTTTTT. Its protein is CAWSRGPLGLRGELFF. This chain joins TRBV30 and TRBJ2-2, with D possibly being TRBD1 (5 bases). Germline CDR1 is GTSNPN and CDR2 is SVGIG (reference sequence). This CDR3 spans 16 amino acids. The V end lost 2 bases, the J end lost 7 bases, and 20 bases lay between the germline ends.

This clonotype was seen many times. This chain joins TRBV24-1 and TRBJ2-7; no firm D call. There are 14 residues in the CDR3. Germline-derived CDR1 and CDR2 are KGHDR and SFDVKD. Trimming removed 9 bases from V and 1 base from J, with 15 bases in between. The CDR3 DNA is TGTGCCACCCGAGCTAAGGACGGATCCTACGAGCAGTACTTC. Its translation is CATRAKDGSYEQYF.

This chain connects TRBV5-1 to TRBJ2-1; D may be TRBD1 or TRBD2 (6 bases each). This CDR3 region has 15 residues. CDR1 and CDR2 (germline): SGHRS, YFSETQ. V shed 5 bases and J shed 10 bases, with 22 bases lying between them. The CDR3 spells CASRKLLKGGEEQFF. For the CDR3, the DNA is TGCGCCAGCAGAAAACTCCTAAAGGGGGGTGAGGAGCAGTTCTTC.

This chain connects TRBV5-6 to TRBJ2-5; D may be TRBD1 (5 bases). Per the germline V gene, CDR1 is SGHDT and CDR2 is YYEEEE. Trimming stripped 4 bases from V and 3 bases from J, with 19 bases between. CDR3 size: 16 residues. In DNA, the CDR3 is TGTGCCAGCAGCGTCGCAGGGATTGGAGCTGAAGAGACCCAGTACTTC. It codes for CASSVAGIGAEETQYF.

The V call is TRBV12-5, the J call TRBJ2-1; D is unresolved. This CDR3 is 19 amino acids long. The V end was cut by 6 bases, the J end by 1 base, with 25 bases between. Per the germline V gene, CDR1 is LGHNT and CDR2 is FRNRAP. The CDR3 bases are TGTGCTAGTGGGCGGAATACAAAGACCAACAAAAGTTCCTACAATGAGCAGTTCTTC. Its translation: CASGRNTKTNKSSYNEQFF. The full variable domain, in which reference TRBV12-5 and TRBJ2-1 provide the parts outside the CDR3, is DARVTQTPRHKVTEMGQEVTMRCQPILGHNTVFWYRQTMMQGLELLAYFRNRAPLDDSGMPKDRFSAEMPDATLATLKIQPSEPRDSAVYFCASGRNTKTNKSSYNEQFFGPGTRLTVL.

This clonotype was seen only a few times. The chain has TRBV12-3 or TRBV12-4 and TRBJ2-2; D possibly corresponds to TRBD2 (6 bases). The V and J ends lost 7 bases and 3 bases respectively, with 15 bases between them. The CDR3 is 15 residues long. The CDR3 DNA is TGTGCCAGCACCCTGGTGGGGACTTACACCGGGGAGCTGTTTTTT. Protein sequence: CASTLVGTYTGELFF.

This clonotype was seen a few times. The chain carries TRBV27 and TRBJ2-7, with 9 bases matching TRBD1. V lost 3 bases, J lost 3 bases, and 3 bases stayed unmatched. The CDR3 consists of 14 residues. The germline CDR1 and CDR2 sequences are MNHEY and SMNVEV (reference sequence). The CDR3 sequence: CASSFLDRGYEQYF. CDR3 bases: TGTGCCAGCAGTTTCCTGGACAGGGGCTACGAGCAGTACTTC.

The sample holds a few counts of this clonotype. V and J are TRBV12-3 or TRBV12-4 and TRBJ2-2; 7 bases are shared with TRBD2. V lost 2 bases to trimming and J lost 1 base; unmatched junction nucleotides: 10. The CDR3 totals 18 residues. DNA for the CDR3: TGTGCCAGCAGTTTATATTCCGGCGGGAGTGAGAACACCGGGGAGCTGTTTTTT. The encoded protein is CASSLYSGGSENTGELFF.

The chain recombines TRBV18 with TRBJ2-5; D gene ambiguous. Looked up from germline, CDR1 is KGHSH and CDR2 is LQKENI. The CDR3 spans 14 residues. Trimming removed 1 base from V and 1 base from J, with 7 bases in between. The CDR3 spells CASSPLPTQETQYF. CDR3 bases: TGTGCCAGCTCACCACTGCCTACCCAAGAGACCCAGTACTTC.

In this sample, this clonotype turned up a few times. J is TRBJ2-7 and V is TRBV5-1, with D possibly called TRBD1 or TRBD2 (5 bases each). CDR3 size: 15 residues. Per the germline V gene, CDR1 is SGHRS and CDR2 is YFSETQ. V lost 0 bases, J lost 3 bases, and 13 bases lay in between. The CDR3 spells CASSLEPGRYYEQYF. Written as DNA, the CDR3 is TGCGCCAGCAGCTTGGAACCAGGGAGATACTACGAGCAGTACTTC.

The table lists this clonotype with a few counts. The rearrangement links TRBV5-5 to TRBJ2-1, with 10 bases aligning to TRBD2. Germline-derived CDR1 and CDR2 are SGHKS and YYEKEE (reference sequence). The CDR3 has 16 residues. The V and J ends lost 4 bases and 0 bases, in that order; junction bases with no gene match: 4. The CDR3 reads CASSTLAGVSYNEQFF. CDR3 coding DNA: TGTGCCAGCAGCACTCTAGCGGGAGTCTCCTACAATGAGCAGTTCTTC. Complete variable domain (other parts from reference TRBV5-5 and TRBJ2-1): DAGVTQSPTHLIKTRGQQVTLRCSPISGHKSVSWYQQVLGQGPQFIFQYYEKEERGRGNFPDRFSARQFPNYSSELNVNALLLGDSALYLCASSTLAGVSYNEQFFGPGTRLTVL.

The table lists this clonotype with many counts. This chain connects TRBV29-1 to TRBJ1-3, with a tentative D call TRBD1 (5 bases). The CDR3 contains 15 residues. Germline lookup yields CDR1 SQVTM and CDR2 ANQGSEA. Trimming removed 1 base at V and 0 bases at J, with 10 bases between. For the CDR3, the DNA is TGCAGCGTTGAAGGCCAGGGCTTCTCTGGAAACACCATATATTTT. This codes for CSVEGQGFSGNTIYF.

The chain is built from TRBV4-3 and TRBJ1-6; D is ambiguous. Germline loops: CDR1 LGHNA, CDR2 YSLEER. The ends were cut back, 1 base at V and 3 bases at J, with 4 bases in the middle. The CDR3 loop spans 14 amino acids. The CDR3 sequence is CASSQVRYNSPLHF. The CDR3 DNA follows: TGCGCCAGCAGCCAAGTGCGCTATAATTCACCCCTCCACTTT.

This clonotype has a handful of counts. The V and J genes are TRBV20-1 and TRBJ2-5, with D possibly being TRBD1 (5 bases). Germline V gives CDR1 DFQATT, CDR2 SNEGSKA (reference sequence). The CDR3 consists of 12 residues. The V and J ends lost 5 bases and 4 bases respectively, with 11 bases between them. Here the CDR3 reads CSAGRQRETQYF. The CDR3 nucleotides read TGCAGTGCTGGCCGACAGAGAGAGACCCAGTACTTC.

This clonotype was observed a few times. This chain uses TRBV7-6 with TRBJ2-1; maybe TRBD1 (7 bases). This CDR3 comprises 15 residues. Trimming took 1 base from V and 5 from J, leaving 12 bases between them. Germline-derived CDR1 and CDR2 are SGHVS and FNYEAQ. The CDR3 sequence: CASSLGRGLDNEQFF. CDR3 DNA sequence: TGTGCCAGCAGCTTAGGGAGGGGGCTGGACAATGAGCAGTTCTTC.